A single sample is the source of the 25 T cell receptor beta chains below, sequenced in a study of response to subunit inactivated influenza vaccine. TCRdb ran MiXCR on the RT-PCR reads and lists one entry per CDR3 protein. This table holds hundreds of thousands of distinct CDR3 sequences, 10% to 15% found once. The sample consisted of PBMCs from blood, taken on the day of vaccination. The receptors shown here come from a man aged 50 or older who received an inactivated influenza vaccine.

This clonotype was recorded many times. The rearrangement uses TRBV29-1 and TRBJ1-1; D uncertain. V lost 3 bases and J lost 5, with 16 bases in between. Germline V CDR1 and CDR2: SQVTM, ANQGSEA. This CDR3 is built from 14 residues. The CDR3 DNA follows: TGCAGCGTTGAGGTTAAGGGTATCAAGACTGAAGCTTTCTTT. Translating it yields CSVEVKGIKTEAFF.

At least ten counts were recorded for this clonotype. This chain connects TRBV12-3 or TRBV12-4 to TRBJ1-2; D ambiguous. The CDR3 length is 16 residues. Trimming stripped 6 bases from V and 1 base from J, with 18 bases between. CDR3 DNA sequence: TGTGCCAGCAGCCGTTTCTTTCAGGCCCATAACTATGGCTACACCTTC. It translates to CASSRFFQAHNYGYTF.

This sequence joins TRBV28 and TRBJ2-5, with 7 bases identical to TRBD2. The J segment lost 3 bases and the V segment lost 4 bases, leaving 2 bases of the junction unmatched. Looked up from germline, CDR1 is MDHEN and CDR2 is SYDVKM. CDR3 size: 13 residues. This CDR3 reads CASSSAGEETQYF. The CDR3 nucleotides are TGTGCCAGCAGTTCTGCGGGGGAAGAGACCCAGTACTTC.

The chain joins TRBV4-2 to TRBJ2-7; D may be TRBD2 (5 bases). V lost 0 bases and J 3 bases, leaving 24 bases between the germline ends. The CDR3 runs to 19 residues. Germline lookup yields CDR1 LGHNA and CDR2 YNFKEQ. The CDR3 region has the DNA TGTGCCAGCAGCCAAGATTACTACCTCGGGGAAGCGGACTTCTACGAGCAGTACTTC. It yields the protein CASSQDYYLGEADFYEQYF.

This rearrangement joins TRBV12-3 or TRBV12-4 to TRBJ2-6; 10 bases fit TRBD2. With V trimmed by 5 bases and J by 2 bases, 3 bases remained unmatched. This CDR3 spans 16 amino acids. The CDR3 protein is CASSPGLAAGANVLTF. The CDR3 coding sequence is TGTGCCAGCAGTCCCGGACTAGCGGCTGGGGCCAACGTCCTGACTTTC.

This clonotype was seen a handful of times. The chain recombines TRBV6-2 or TRBV6-3 with TRBJ2-5; perhaps TRBD1 as D (6 bases). CDR3 length equals 13 residues. The V gene lost 5 bases and the J gene lost 6 bases, with 13 bases spanning the gap. Germline V gene data show CDR1 as MNHEY and CDR2 as SVGEGT. DNA for the CDR3: TGTGCCAGCAGTGGAACAGGGCTGCAGACCCAGTACTTC. Residues: CASSGTGLQTQYF.

This clonotype was counted only a few times. V is TRBV27 and J is TRBJ2-7; D may be TRBD2 (5 bases). The CDR3 is 15 amino acids. Per the germline V gene, CDR1 is MNHEY and CDR2 is SMNVEV (reference sequence). V was pared by 1 base and J by 3 bases, with 13 bases between. The CDR3 sequence: CASSLWAGRDYEQYF. The CDR3 nucleotides read TGTGCCAGCAGTTTATGGGCGGGCCGGGACTACGAGCAGTACTTC.

This chain connects TRBV19 to TRBJ1-2, with D possibly TRBD1 on 6 matching bases. The CDR3 runs to 12 residues. The germline CDR1 and CDR2 sequences are LNHDA and SQIVND (reference sequence). The V gene lost 7 bases and the J gene lost 8 bases, with 14 bases spanning the gap. Here the CDR3 reads CASTKDRSGYTF. DNA for the CDR3: TGTGCCAGTACGAAGGACAGATCAGGCTACACCTTC.

The V and J genes are TRBV20-1 and TRBJ2-3; 8 positions agree with TRBD2. The CDR3 is 18 amino acids. V lost 0 bases, J lost 2 bases, and 13 bases stayed unmatched. Per the germline V gene, CDR1 is DFQATT and CDR2 is SNEGSKA (reference sequence). The CDR3 DNA is TGCAGTGCTAGAGATCTCGGGATAGCGGGGTTCTACACAGATACGCAGTATTTT. Encoded protein: CSARDLGIAGFYTDTQYF.

The chain links TRBV10-2 to TRBJ2-1; 13 positions agree with TRBD2. Germline assignment: CDR1 WSHSY and CDR2 SAAADI. The CDR3 has 17 residues. Trimming removed 6 bases from V and 8 bases from J; junction bases left unmatched: 13. In nucleotides, the CDR3 is TGCGCCAGCAGCTTACTAGCGGGGGGGCTAGAATCCCATGAGCAGTTCTTC. The encoded protein is CASSLLAGGLESHEQFF.

This clonotype was seen at least ten times. The chain combines TRBV9 with TRBJ2-5; maybe TRBD2 (5 bases). V dropped 0 bases and J dropped 5 bases, with 11 bases sitting between them. The CDR3 loop spans 14 amino acids. CDR1 is SGDLS, CDR2 YYNGEE, per germline. CDR3 coding DNA: TGTGCCAGCAGCGTAGAAGAGGGAAGGGAGACCCAGTACTTC. Translating it yields CASSVEEGRETQYF.

The V gene is TRBV5-6, the J gene TRBJ2-7; D is possibly TRBD2 (5 bases). Germline CDR1 and CDR2: SGHDT and YYEEEE. V was cut by 4 bases and J by 9 bases, with 14 bases left in between. The CDR3 extends over 12 amino acids. The CDR3 region has the DNA TGTGCCAGCAGCGAGGGATCCAGCGTGCAGTACTTC. This codes for CASSEGSSVQYF. Using reference TRBV5-6 and TRBJ2-7 for the parts outside the CDR3, the full variable domain is DAGVTQSPTHLIKTRGQQVTLRCSPKSGHDTVSWYQQALGQGPQFIFQYYEEEERQRGNFPDRFSGHQFPNYSSELNVNALLLGDSALYLCASSEGSSVQYFGPGTRLTVT.

This sequence joins TRBV20-1 and TRBJ2-3, with 7 bases that match TRBD2. Germline-derived CDR1 and CDR2 are DFQATT and SNEGSKA (reference sequence). The CDR3 spans 15 residues. After removal of 4 bases from V and 0 bases from J, the junction contained 7 bases not matched to a gene. The CDR3 here is CSATVSGGSTDTQYF. The CDR3 DNA reads TGCAGTGCTACCGTTTCGGGAGGAAGCACAGATACGCAGTATTTT.

This clonotype was seen only a few times. CDR3 loop: CASSQVIGSYNEQFF. The CDR3, as DNA: TGTGCCAGCAGCCAGGTGATCGGGAGTTACAATGAGCAGTTCTTC. The chain recombines TRBV3-1 with TRBJ2-1, with a weak D call TRBD2 (6 bases). There are 15 residues in the CDR3. V was shortened by 3 bases and J by 4 bases, with 13 bases between the two germline ends. CDR1 is LGHDT, CDR2 YNNKEL, per germline (reference sequence).

This sequence joins TRBV20-1 and TRBJ1-4; D unclear. Germline loops: CDR1 DFQATT, CDR2 SNEGSKA (reference sequence). The CDR3 sequence is 16 residues long. V lost 3 bases and J lost 5, with 19 bases in between. In DNA form, the CDR3 reads TGCAGTGCTAGCGGGAGCCCCGATCCTTCAAATGAAAAACTGTTTTTT. This codes for CSASGSPDPSNEKLFF.

For the CDR3, the DNA is TGTGCCATCAGTGAGTCTGACGGAAAAAACATTCAGTACTTC. This translates into CAISESDGKNIQYF. The chain has TRBV10-3 and TRBJ2-4; D unclear. The CDR3 totals 14 residues. CDR1 is ENHRY and CDR2 is SYGVKD in the germline V gene. Trimming removed 0 bases at V and 4 bases at J, with 7 bases between.

This clonotype came up a few times. This chain uses TRBV6-2 or TRBV6-3 with TRBJ2-1; 9 bases are a match to TRBD2. V was pared by 4 bases and J by 8 bases, with 15 bases of the junction left unmatched. This CDR3 is built from 17 residues. Germline values: CDR1 MNHEY, CDR2 SVGEGT. CDR3 residues: CASSFSPGTSWSDEQFF. The CDR3 coding sequence is TGTGCCAGCAGTTTCAGCCCCGGGACTAGCTGGTCGGATGAGCAGTTCTTC.

This clonotype was counted at least ten times. The chain carries TRBV4-2 and TRBJ2-2, with D perhaps matching TRBD2 (6 bases). The CDR3 spans 15 residues. The V gene's germline CDR1 is LGHNA and CDR2 YNFKEQ. Between the trimmed V and J ends, which lost 0 bases and 3 bases, there was a span of 8 bases. The CDR3 sequence: CASSQESSDTGELFF. The CDR3 coding sequence is TGTGCCAGCAGCCAAGAATCTAGCGACACCGGGGAGCTGTTTTTT.

The rearrangement joins TRBV7-9 to TRBJ2-2; 10 bases line up with TRBD1. Germline V CDR1 and CDR2: SEHNR, FQNEAQ (reference sequence). V trimming: 6 bases; J trimming: 3 bases; junction bases outside the gene matches: 7. The CDR3 sequence is 16 residues long. The DNA for the CDR3 is TGTGCCAGCAGACCCAGACAGGGGGCGGACACCGGGGAGCTGTTTTTT. Protein sequence: CASRPRQGADTGELFF.

This clonotype came up many times. The chain links TRBV6-2 or TRBV6-3 to TRBJ2-2; maybe TRBD2 (6 bases). Trimming stripped 2 bases from V and 5 bases from J, with 12 bases between. The CDR3 covers 15 residues. Germline V gene sequence: CDR1 MNHEY, CDR2 SVGEGT. Here the CDR3 DNA reads TGTGCCAGCAGTTACCACGGGGGTGAGACCGGGGAGCTGTTTTTT. This gives the protein CASSYHGGETGELFF.

This clonotype occurred many times. The CDR3 DNA is TGTGCCAGCAGGCCTGGTAGGCCGGACACCGGGGAGCTGTTTTTT. This gives the protein CASRPGRPDTGELFF. This rearrangement joins TRBV6-2 or TRBV6-3 to TRBJ2-2, with D unclear. The CDR3 extends over 15 amino acids. Germline V CDR1 and CDR2: MNHEY, SVGEGT. The V end lost 6 bases, the J end lost 3 bases, and 14 bases lay between the germline ends.

The chain recombines TRBV18 with TRBJ1-5; D gene unclear. Germline V gives CDR1 KGHSH, CDR2 LQKENI. Trimming shortened V by 2 bases and J by 4 bases, and 12 bases separated the two germline ends. The CDR3 contains 15 residues. The CDR3 is CASSPMGGNNQPQHF. The CDR3 DNA reads as TGTGCCAGCTCACCAATGGGAGGGAATAATCAGCCCCAGCATTTT. Using reference TRBV18 and TRBJ1-5 for the parts outside the CDR3, the full variable domain is NAGVMQNPRHLVRRRGQEARLRCSPMKGHSHVYWYRQLPEEGLKFMVYLQKENIIDESGMPKERFSAEFPKEGPSILRIQQVVRGDSAAYFCASSPMGGNNQPQHFGDGTRLSIL.

This clonotype has a handful of counts. The chain employs TRBV20-1 and TRBJ2-1; D might be TRBD2 (6 bases). V lost 3 bases, J lost 10 bases, and 19 bases lay in between. CDR1 is DFQATT and CDR2 is SNEGSKA in the germline V gene (reference sequence). The CDR3 contains 14 residues. The CDR3 nucleotides are TGCAGTGCTAGCAGCGGACCCCTAGCGAACGAGCAGTTCTTC. This encodes CSASSGPLANEQFF.

The chain combines TRBV28 with TRBJ2-4; D gene unclear. The CDR3 covers 12 residues. Trimming left V 3 bases short and J 6 bases short, with 6 bases between. The germline V gene encodes CDR1 MDHEN and CDR2 SYDVKM. DNA of the CDR3: TGTGCCAGCAGTTTCCCAGGAAACATTCAGTACTTC. Translation gives CASSFPGNIQYF.

This clonotype was seen a handful of times. The chain is built from TRBV4-1 and TRBJ2-3; D perhaps matches TRBD2 (5 bases). Germline assignment: CDR1 MGHRA and CDR2 YSYEKL. The length of the CDR3 is 15 residues. The V end lost 3 bases, the J end lost 4 bases, and 14 bases lay between the germline ends. The CDR3 protein is CASSQGAIHPDTQYF. CDR3 sequence (DNA): TGCGCCAGCAGCCAGGGAGCCATCCACCCAGATACGCAGTATTTT.